This TCR beta chain was sequenced in a study of blood T cell repertoires in COVID-19. About the study: Nucleic acid was either cDNA or gDNA, and it came from T cells, B-cell-depleted T cells, or PBMCs.

Generated by immunoSEQ multiplex PCR, the TCRdb table keeps only in-frame clones and is missing some. Among 250,000 or so clones listed, roughly 87% were seen once. The sequence came from a woman aged 40 to 55 who had recovered from COVID-19. Sequencing was carried out using peripheral blood.

CDR3 bases: TGTGCCAGTAGTCCCCAACCGACAGGGCCCAATCAGCCCCAGCATTTT. Translation: CASSPQPTGPNQPQHF. The gene calls are TRBV19 and TRBJ1-5; 7 bases line up with TRBD1. This CDR3 contains 16 residues. Germline assignment: CDR1 LNHDA and CDR2 SQIVND (reference sequence). V gave up 5 bases and J gave up 3 bases; unmatched junction bases: 10.